This entry lists 19 T cell receptor beta chains sequenced from one sample in a study of shared clonotypes between healthy human individuals. The method was immunoSEQ multiplex PCR; TCRdb's version includes in-frame clones alone and lacks a portion of them. This sample carries over a million clones, about 80% of them seen once, and the ten largest clones take 0.5% to 0.6%. Input material: memory CD4+ T cells from PBMCs. Subset: CD45RA-negative fraction. The receptors shown here come from a man between 18 and 35 years old in good health. Some clones in this sample may be carry-over from other donors' samples.

As for this clone: One junction end does not reproduce the germline sequence, and a read error may be involved. The V and J genes are TRBV6-5 and TRBJ1-2; no reliable D call. The length of the CDR3 is 15 residues. Germline V gives CDR1 MNHEY, CDR2 SVGAGI. The CDR3 nucleotides are TGTGCCAGCAGCCCCAACGTGGCAAGGGCGGACCACCGAGCCTTC. It specifies CASSPNVARADHRAF.

In nucleotides, the CDR3 is TGTGCCAGCAGTGAAGCGTTCGGGACCCTCCAAGAGACCCAGTACTTC. Residues: CASSEAFGTLQETQYF. V is TRBV6-1 and J is TRBJ2-5; either TRBD1 or TRBD2 may fit D (5 bases each). The CDR3 extends over 16 amino acids. Trimming removed 0 bases at V and 1 base at J, with 12 bases between. The germline CDR1 and CDR2 sequences are MNHNS and SASEGT.

As for this clone: Within the sample, other DNA sequences also encode this same CDR3. V gene TRBV7-9 combines with J gene TRBJ1-2; 7 bases map to TRBD1. Germline V lookup: CDR1 SEHNR, CDR2 FQNEAQ (reference sequence). The junction had 5 bases not matched to a gene; V was cut back by 5 bases and J by 5 bases. The CDR3 runs to 13 residues. CDR3 sequence (DNA): TGTGCCAGCAGCCTATTGACAGGGTATGGCTACACCTTC. Its translation is CASSLLTGYGYTF.

This clone was found once. The chain carries TRBV29-1 and TRBJ2-7; D is unresolved. The CDR3 runs 12 residues. V was trimmed by 3 bases and J by 5 bases, leaving 11 bases between them. Per germline, CDR1 SQVTM and CDR2 ANQGSEA. CDR3: CSVDLSGNEQYF. CDR3 coding DNA: TGCAGCGTTGATCTCTCTGGAAACGAGCAGTACTTC.

The sample holds one count of this clone. This chain joins TRBV28 and TRBJ1-4; TRBD1 aligns across 10 bases. The CDR3 runs to 15 residues. The germline V gene has CDR1 MDHEN and CDR2 SYDVKM. V was clipped by 2 bases and J by 6 bases; unmatched bases: 3. The chain's CDR3 is CASSLVGQGDEKLFF. The CDR3 region has the DNA TGTGCCAGCAGTTTAGTCGGACAGGGGGATGAAAAACTGTTTTTT.

J is TRBJ1-1 and V is TRBV6-1; D not resolved. Germline V gene lookup returns CDR1 MNHNS and CDR2 SASEGT. V lost 4 bases, J lost 0 bases, and 12 bases lay in between. The CDR3 sequence is 15 residues long. CDR3 sequence (DNA): TGTGCCAGCAGTGGGGTCGGACGGATGAACACTGAAGCTTTCTTT. This encodes CASSGVGRMNTEAFF.

The CDR3 DNA follows: TGTGCCAGCAGTTACGACGACAGGGCGACTTATGGCTACACCTTC. It is translated as CASSYDDRATYGYTF. The chain recombines TRBV6-5 with TRBJ1-2, with 7 bases aligning to TRBD1. There are 15 residues in the CDR3. The ends lost 2 bases at V and 5 bases at J; junction bases unmatched: 8. CDR1 MNHEY and CDR2 SVGAGI come from the germline V gene.

The chain combines TRBV2 with TRBJ2-2; 11 positions match TRBD2. Germline CDR1 SNHLY, CDR2 FYNNEI. The CDR3 runs to 14 residues. Trimming cost V 6 bases and J 4 bases; bases outside gene matches: 1. CDR3 sequence: CASRGTSGTGELFF. The CDR3 region has the DNA TGTGCCAGCAGAGGGACTAGCGGCACCGGGGAGCTGTTTTTT.

Only one count was recorded for this clone. The V call is TRBV7-8, the J call TRBJ2-7; a possible D gene is TRBD2 (5 bases). V lost 5 bases, J lost 3 bases, and 11 bases lay in between. This CDR3 comprises 13 residues. CDR1 and CDR2 from the germline V gene are SGHVS and FQNEAQ. CDR3 amino acids: CASSVGRDYEQYF. Here the CDR3 DNA reads TGTGCCAGCAGCGTTGGACGGGACTACGAGCAGTACTTC.

The table lists this clone with a few counts. This rearrangement joins TRBV30 to TRBJ1-5; tentative D call: TRBD1 (6 bases). CDR3 length: 16 amino acids. Germline assignment: CDR1 GTSNPN and CDR2 SVGIG (reference sequence). Trimming removed 5 bases from V and 0 bases from J, with 17 bases in between. CDR3 amino acids: CAWVGKQGHSNQPQHF. The CDR3 DNA reads as TGTGCCTGGGTCGGCAAACAGGGACATAGCAATCAGCCCCAGCATTTT.

The chain links TRBV2 to TRBJ2-7; the match to TRBD2 covers 10 bases. The CDR3 has 13 residues. J was trimmed by 7 bases and V by 10 bases; bases with no gene match: 10. Per germline, CDR1 SNHLY and CDR2 FYNNEI. CDR3 loop: CATKGLASREQYF. CDR3 DNA sequence: TGTGCCACCAAGGGACTAGCGTCAAGGGAGCAGTACTTC.

This sequence joins TRBV20-1 and TRBJ2-5, with D unclear. The CDR3 length is 10 residues. V shed 7 bases and J shed 5 bases, with 8 bases lying between them. CDR1 is DFQATT and CDR2 is SNEGSKA in the germline V gene (reference sequence). CDR3: CSGISETQYF. The DNA for the CDR3 is TGCAGTGGGATTTCGGAGACCCAGTACTTC.

This chain joins TRBV4-2 and TRBJ2-5; 7 bases are a match to TRBD2. With 4 bases clipped from V and 4 bases from J, the junction kept 12 bases outside the gene matches. The CDR3 contains 16 residues. Germline V gene data show CDR1 as LGHNA and CDR2 as YNFKEQ. CDR3 loop: CASSRMTSPVGETQYF. The DNA of the CDR3 is TGTGCCAGCAGCCGGATGACTAGCCCGGTAGGAGAGACCCAGTACTTC.

The gene calls are TRBV7-2 and TRBJ2-4; D call uncertain. This CDR3 is built from 11 residues. Between the trimmed V and J ends, which lost 4 bases and 11 bases, there was a span of 9 bases. Germline lookup yields CDR1 SGHTA and CDR2 FQGNSA. CDR3 in DNA: TGTGCCAGCAGCTCCCTTTCTGTTCAGTACTTC. Protein sequence: CASSSLSVQYF.

This clone came up once. The gene calls are TRBV28 and TRBJ2-1, with TRBD2 as a possible D gene (5 bases). Germline values: CDR1 MDHEN, CDR2 SYDVKM. V shed 1 base and J shed 10 bases, with 14 bases lying between them. The CDR3 spans 14 residues. The CDR3 reads CASSLSLSASEQFF. CDR3 DNA: TGTGCCAGCAGTTTATCTTTATCGGCTAGCGAGCAGTTCTTC.

The chain uses TRBV2 and TRBJ1-5, with a tentative D call TRBD1 (5 bases). V lost 8 bases and J lost 7, with 15 bases in between. This CDR3 has 13 amino acids. Looked up from germline, CDR1 is SNHLY and CDR2 is FYNNEI. CDR3 coding DNA: TGTGCCAGCCGGGAGCCAGGGTACCAGCCCCAGCATTTT. Amino acids: CASREPGYQPQHF.

J is TRBJ2-2 and V is TRBV18, with D perhaps TRBD1 (5 bases). The ends were cut back, 8 bases at V and 4 bases at J, with 17 bases in the middle. This CDR3 region has 15 residues. Germline V gives CDR1 KGHSH, CDR2 LQKENI. The CDR3 region is CASPIDSSGTGELFF. The CDR3 DNA is TGTGCCAGCCCAATTGACAGCTCGGGCACCGGGGAGCTGTTTTTT.

The chain links TRBV21-1 to TRBJ2-7; TRBD2, the table's D call, lacks a check against the DNA. TRBV21-1 is classified as a pseudogene. This CDR3 is 17 amino acids long. DNA of the CDR3: TGTGCCAGCAGCAAAGAAGGGACTAATAAAAGCTCCTACGAGCAGTACTTC. Its translation is CASSKEGTNKSSYEQYF.

The V gene is TRBV28, the J gene TRBJ2-6, with D tentatively TRBD2 (7 bases). The CDR3 contains 17 residues. The germline gives CDR1 MDHEN, CDR2 SYDVKM. V was clipped by 1 base and J by 0 bases, with 10 bases between them. The DNA of the CDR3 is TGTGCCAGCAGTTTATTAGGGGGGGCCTCTGGGGCCAACGTCCTGACTTTC. Protein sequence: CASSLLGGASGANVLTF.